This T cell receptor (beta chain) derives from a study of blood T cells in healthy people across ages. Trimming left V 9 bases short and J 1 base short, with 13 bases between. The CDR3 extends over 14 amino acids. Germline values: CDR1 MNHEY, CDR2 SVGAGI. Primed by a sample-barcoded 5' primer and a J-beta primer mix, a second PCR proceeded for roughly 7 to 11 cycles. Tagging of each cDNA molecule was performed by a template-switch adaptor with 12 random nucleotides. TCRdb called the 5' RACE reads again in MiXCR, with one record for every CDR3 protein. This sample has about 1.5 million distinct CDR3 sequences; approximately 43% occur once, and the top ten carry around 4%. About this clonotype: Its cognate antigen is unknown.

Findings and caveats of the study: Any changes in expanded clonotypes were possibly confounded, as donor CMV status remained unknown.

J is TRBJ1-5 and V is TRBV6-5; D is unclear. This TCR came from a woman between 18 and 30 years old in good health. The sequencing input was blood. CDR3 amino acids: CASRPDRSNQPQHF. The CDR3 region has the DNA TGTGCCAGTAGACCCGACCGGAGCAATCAGCCCCAGCATTTT.